This is a list of T cell receptor beta chains from one sample in a study of blood T cell repertoires in COVID-19. TCRdb keeps only in-frame clones here, not all; method: immunoSEQ multiplex PCR. The repertoire consists of almost 300,000 clones, with approximately 86% occurring once and the leading ten covering 1% to 1.5%. Material: peripheral blood. These receptors all come from a man between 70 and 80 years old with acute or convalescent COVID-19. Each CDR3 is given with its conserved first and last residue. Each record gives: CDR3 length, D gene, clone size, J gene, V gene, CDR3 DNA, CDR3 protein. D genes are given only for firm matches. Clone size, where shown, is once, few, many, or a class for clones that have expanded.

cdr3_length: 14
d_call: TRBD1
clone_size: -
j_call: TRBJ1-3
v_call: TRBV6-5
cdr3_nt: TGTGCCAGCAGAGGTACAGGGGACCGAAACACCATATATTTT
cdr3_aa: CASRGTGDRNTIYF

cdr3_length: 14
d_call: TRBD1
clone_size: -
j_call: TRBJ1-6
v_call: TRBV11-2
cdr3_nt: TGTGCCAGCAGCTTAGGAGACAGGGGTTCACCCCTCCACTTT
cdr3_aa: CASSLGDRGSPLHF

cdr3_length: 16
d_call: TRBD1
clone_size: -
j_call: TRBJ1-3
v_call: TRBV7-3
cdr3_nt: TGTGCCAGCAGCTTACAGGGGGGCATCGCTGGAAACACCATATATTTT
cdr3_aa: CASSLQGGIAGNTIYF

cdr3_length: 15
d_call: -
clone_size: -
j_call: TRBJ2-1
v_call: TRBV9
cdr3_nt: TGTGCCAGCAGCTCCCAAGGGGGGGTCTACAATGAGCAGTTCTTC
cdr3_aa: CASSSQGGVYNEQFF

cdr3_length: 17
d_call: TRBD2
clone_size: once
j_call: TRBJ2-2
v_call: TRBV11-3
cdr3_nt: TGTGCCAGCAGCGGATTCGGACTAGCGGGAGGCACCGGGGAGCTGTTTTTT
cdr3_aa: CASSGFGLAGGTGELFF

cdr3_length: 13
d_call: -
clone_size: few
j_call: TRBJ1-5
v_call: TRBV29-1
cdr3_nt: TGCAGCGTTCGTACAGGGAGCAATCAGCCCCAGCATTTT
cdr3_aa: CSVRTGSNQPQHF

cdr3_length: 15
d_call: -
clone_size: few
j_call: TRBJ2-7
v_call: TRBV6-1
cdr3_nt: TGTGCCAGCAGTGAAGTTGCAGGGGTGCCCGTCGAGCAGTACTTC
cdr3_aa: CASSEVAGVPVEQYF

cdr3_length: 13
d_call: -
clone_size: -
j_call: TRBJ2-5
v_call: TRBV6-5
cdr3_nt: TGTGCCAGCAGCCTAGAACCCCAAGAGACCCAGTACTTC
cdr3_aa: CASSLEPQETQYF

cdr3_length: 14
d_call: TRBD1
clone_size: -
j_call: TRBJ1-6
v_call: TRBV5-4
cdr3_nt: TGTGCCAGCAGCGGGCGACAGGGCCGTTCACCCCTCCACTTT
cdr3_aa: CASSGRQGRSPLHF

cdr3_length: 15
d_call: TRBD2
clone_size: -
j_call: TRBJ2-3
v_call: TRBV19
cdr3_nt: TGTGCCAGTAGGCTAGCGGGAGTGAGCACAGATACGCAGTATTTT
cdr3_aa: CASRLAGVSTDTQYF

cdr3_length: 15
d_call: -
clone_size: -
j_call: TRBJ2-2
v_call: TRBV5-5
cdr3_nt: TGTGCCAGCAGCGTCCGGGACACCAACACCGGGGAGCTGTTTTTT
cdr3_aa: CASSVRDTNTGELFF

cdr3_length: 15
d_call: TRBD2
clone_size: -
j_call: TRBJ2-5
v_call: TRBV4-1
cdr3_nt: TGCGCCAGCAGCCAAGGTGGGGGGGGGAGAGAGACCCAGTACTTC
cdr3_aa: CASSQGGGGRETQYF

cdr3_length: 12
d_call: TRBD2
clone_size: -
j_call: TRBJ2-3
v_call: TRBV12-3/TRBV12-4
cdr3_nt: TGTGCCAGCAGTCCTACTAGCGGTACGCAGTATTTT
cdr3_aa: CASSPTSGTQYF

cdr3_length: 13
d_call: TRBD1
clone_size: once
j_call: TRBJ1-2
v_call: TRBV4-2
cdr3_nt: TGTGCCAGCAGCCAAGATAGGGACAGGGTACTATACTTC
cdr3_aa: CASSQDRDRVLYF

cdr3_length: 11
d_call: -
clone_size: -
j_call: TRBJ1-1
v_call: TRBV10-3
cdr3_nt: TGTGCCATCAGCGACGGGTTCGAAGCTTTCTTT
cdr3_aa: CAISDGFEAFF

cdr3_length: 13
d_call: -
clone_size: -
j_call: TRBJ1-5
v_call: TRBV28
cdr3_nt: TGTGCCAGCAGTTTTTCCGGCAATCAGCCCCAGCATTTT
cdr3_aa: CASSFSGNQPQHF

cdr3_length: 13
d_call: -
clone_size: -
j_call: TRBJ2-7
v_call: TRBV28
cdr3_nt: TGTGCCACCATGGGGCAGATCCAAGGCGAGCAGTACTTC
cdr3_aa: CATMGQIQGEQYF

cdr3_length: 15
d_call: TRBD2
clone_size: -
j_call: TRBJ2-1
v_call: TRBV2
cdr3_nt: TGTGCCAGCAGTGGAGGACTAGTTCCCTACAATGAGCAGTTCTTC
cdr3_aa: CASSGGLVPYNEQFF

cdr3_length: 14
d_call: -
clone_size: -
j_call: TRBJ2-6
v_call: TRBV5-1
cdr3_nt: TGCGCCAGCCTTGACAGCTCTGGGGCCAACGTCCTGACTTTC
cdr3_aa: CASLDSSGANVLTF

cdr3_length: 13
d_call: -
clone_size: -
j_call: TRBJ1-2
v_call: TRBV19
cdr3_nt: TGTGCCAGTAGTTCCACTCAGGGGTCTGGCTACACCTTC
cdr3_aa: CASSSTQGSGYTF

cdr3_length: 12
d_call: -
clone_size: -
j_call: TRBJ2-7
v_call: TRBV12-3/TRBV12-4
cdr3_nt: TGTGCCAGCAGTACGGCCGGGGGCGAGCAGTACTTC
cdr3_aa: CASSTAGGEQYF

cdr3_length: 14
d_call: -
clone_size: -
j_call: TRBJ1-2
v_call: TRBV19
cdr3_nt: TGTGCCAGTAGTGTAAACAGAGGAACTAGTGGCTACACCTTC
cdr3_aa: CASSVNRGTSGYTF